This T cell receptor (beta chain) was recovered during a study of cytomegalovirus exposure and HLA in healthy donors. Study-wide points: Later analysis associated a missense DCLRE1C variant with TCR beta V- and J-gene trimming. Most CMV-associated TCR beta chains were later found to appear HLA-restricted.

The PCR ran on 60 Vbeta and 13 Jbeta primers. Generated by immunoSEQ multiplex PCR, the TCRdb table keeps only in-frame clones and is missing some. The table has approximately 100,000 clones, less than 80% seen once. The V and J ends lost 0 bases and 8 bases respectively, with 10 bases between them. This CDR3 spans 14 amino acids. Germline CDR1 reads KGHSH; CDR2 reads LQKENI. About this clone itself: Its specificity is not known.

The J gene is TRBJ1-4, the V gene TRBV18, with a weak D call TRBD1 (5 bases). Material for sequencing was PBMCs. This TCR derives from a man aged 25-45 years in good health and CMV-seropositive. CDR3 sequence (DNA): TGTGCCAGCTCACCACCGCCAGGGTACGAAAAACTGTTTTTT. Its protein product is CASSPPPGYEKLFF.